These T cell receptor beta chains were read from a single sample in a study of regulatory T cells in long-lasting Graves disease. TCRdb ran MiXCR on the multiplex PCR reads and lists one entry per CDR3 protein. The data show more than 400,000 distinct CDR3 sequences, 16% seen once. These sequences were also reported in another study, on T cells in Graves' hyperthyroidism and ophthalmopathy.

Sequences were derived from peripheral blood mononuclear cells (PBMCs), sampled at new diagnosis, from a patient treated with antithyroid drugs. The receptors come from a woman aged 25 to 45 with Graves disease. Both conserved end residues are trimmed from each CDR3. D genes are given only for firm matches.

v_call: TRBV28; j_call: TRBJ2-1; d_call: .; cdr3_length: 12; cdr3_aa: ASSPGGSSYEQF
v_call: TRBV12-5; j_call: TRBJ2-5; d_call: .; cdr3_length: 11; cdr3_aa: ASGLNLQETQY
v_call: TRBV13; j_call: TRBJ2-7; d_call: .; cdr3_length: 14; cdr3_aa: ASSLGPSFGGGEQY
v_call: TRBV28; j_call: TRBJ1-2; d_call: TRBD1; cdr3_length: 12; cdr3_aa: ATFSGTVNYGYT
v_call: TRBV28; j_call: TRBJ1-4; d_call: TRBD1; cdr3_length: 13; cdr3_aa: ASSPWTGGYEKLF
v_call: TRBV12-3/TRBV12-4; j_call: TRBJ2-5; d_call: TRBD2; cdr3_length: 13; cdr3_aa: ASSRRLAGGETQY
v_call: TRBV6-1; j_call: TRBJ2-1; d_call: TRBD2; cdr3_length: 12; cdr3_aa: ASSRTSEAHEQF
v_call: TRBV28; j_call: TRBJ2-5; d_call: TRBD2; cdr3_length: 13; cdr3_aa: ASSPSGRASETQY
v_call: TRBV6-2/TRBV6-3; j_call: TRBJ1-1; d_call: .; cdr3_length: 12; cdr3_aa: ASSLSPLNTEAF
v_call: TRBV6-5; j_call: TRBJ2-2; d_call: .; cdr3_length: 12; cdr3_aa: ASSYSRGPGELF
v_call: TRBV7-9; j_call: TRBJ2-5; d_call: TRBD1; cdr3_length: 13; cdr3_aa: ASSYTQGVSETQY
v_call: TRBV7-3; j_call: TRBJ2-2; d_call: TRBD2; cdr3_length: 17; cdr3_aa: ASSLTGRTSGRNTGELF
v_call: TRBV3-1; j_call: TRBJ1-5; d_call: TRBD1; cdr3_length: 12; cdr3_aa: ASSQAQGVAPQH
v_call: TRBV6-1; j_call: TRBJ2-1; d_call: TRBD2; cdr3_length: 13; cdr3_aa: ASRLAGLTYNEQF
v_call: TRBV25-1; j_call: TRBJ2-6; d_call: .; cdr3_length: 16; cdr3_aa: ASSEDSGDQLRANVLT
v_call: TRBV11-2; j_call: TRBJ2-2; d_call: TRBD2; cdr3_length: 13; cdr3_aa: ASSSGLKNTGELF
v_call: TRBV28; j_call: TRBJ1-5; d_call: .; cdr3_length: 11; cdr3_aa: ASSRLGDQPQH
v_call: TRBV5-6; j_call: TRBJ2-1; d_call: .; cdr3_length: 12; cdr3_aa: ASSLEVGNNEQF
v_call: TRBV25-1; j_call: TRBJ2-7; d_call: .; cdr3_length: 10; cdr3_aa: ASSGASSFVY
v_call: TRBV3-1; j_call: TRBJ2-5; d_call: TRBD2; cdr3_length: 14; cdr3_aa: ASRESGSRIQETQY
v_call: TRBV28; j_call: TRBJ1-2; d_call: .; cdr3_length: 12; cdr3_aa: ASSLGGAGYGYT
v_call: TRBV12-3/TRBV12-4; j_call: TRBJ2-7; d_call: .; cdr3_length: 12; cdr3_aa: ASTLQGTLHEQY
v_call: TRBV7-3; j_call: TRBJ1-4; d_call: .; cdr3_length: 15; cdr3_aa: ASSLRRGPLSWEKLL
v_call: TRBV20-1; j_call: TRBJ1-1; d_call: .; cdr3_length: 10; cdr3_aa: SASLLNTEAF
v_call: TRBV7-9; j_call: TRBJ2-7; d_call: .; cdr3_length: 15; cdr3_aa: ASSLPIAKQGTYEQY
v_call: TRBV27; j_call: TRBJ2-7; d_call: .; cdr3_length: 14; cdr3_aa: ASSLLGSVSSYEQY
v_call: TRBV29-1; j_call: TRBJ2-3; d_call: .; cdr3_length: 11; cdr3_aa: SVEVQATDTQY
v_call: TRBV4-1; j_call: TRBJ1-5; d_call: .; cdr3_length: 15; cdr3_aa: ASSQESPGNWVQPQH
v_call: TRBV6-5; j_call: TRBJ2-5; d_call: .; cdr3_length: 13; cdr3_aa: ASSYSRGVGETQY
v_call: TRBV6-5; j_call: TRBJ2-7; d_call: TRBD2; cdr3_length: 14; cdr3_aa: ASSSDFVAGADEQY
v_call: TRBV18; j_call: TRBJ1-1; d_call: .; cdr3_length: 11; cdr3_aa: ASSPDSNTEAF
v_call: TRBV19; j_call: TRBJ1-1; d_call: TRBD1; cdr3_length: 8; cdr3_aa: ASWDRRTF
v_call: TRBV2; j_call: TRBJ1-4; d_call: TRBD1; cdr3_length: 13; cdr3_aa: ASRINRGTNEKLF
v_call: TRBV2; j_call: TRBJ2-2; d_call: TRBD2; cdr3_length: 15; cdr3_aa: ASSSPGLAGVPGELF
v_call: TRBV13; j_call: TRBJ2-7; d_call: .; cdr3_length: 10; cdr3_aa: ASSLVGNEQY
v_call: TRBV3-1; j_call: TRBJ1-4; d_call: TRBD1; cdr3_length: 14; cdr3_aa: ASNHRSGTGQEKLF